Listed below are T cell receptor beta chains from one sample, sequenced in a study of CD8+ T cells in alopecia areata. Assay: immunoSEQ multiplex PCR; the TCRdb copy retains only in-frame clones and omits some. The table lists more than 200,000 clones, roughly 40% of them singletons. The sample was CD4+ T cells sorted from blood, taken around week 37, from a patient treated with tofacitinib. The receptors shown here come from a human donor with alopecia areata. The CDR3 runs from the conserved cysteine through the conserved F or W. A D gene is named only where the DNA matches it firmly. Rows may omit the clone size; those that give it use once, few, many or a size class.

D: TRBD1; size: NA; J: TRBJ1-2; V: TRBV11-2; CDR3: CASSLTGGVSPDYGYTF; DNA: TGTGCCAGCAGCCTCACAGGGGGCGTTAGCCCGGACTATGGCTACACCTTC
D: NA; size: NA; J: TRBJ1-1; V: TRBV30; CDR3: CAWRAAVTTEAFF; DNA: TGTGCCTGGAGGGCAGCCGTTACCACTGAAGCTTTCTTT
D: NA; size: NA; J: TRBJ1-1; V: TRBV6-1; CDR3: CASSERAVPGAFF; DNA: TGTGCCAGCAGTGAACGGGCCGTACCAGGAGCTTTCTTT
D: TRBD2; size: few; J: TRBJ2-5; V: TRBV7-9; CDR3: CASSPVGLANLYQETQYF; DNA: TGTGCCAGCAGCCCGGTGGGACTAGCGAATTTGTACCAAGAGACCCAGTACTTC
D: TRBD2; size: few; J: TRBJ2-2; V: TRBV11-2; CDR3: CASSLGLAMNTGELFF; DNA: TGTGCCAGCAGCTTAGGACTAGCGATGAACACCGGGGAGCTGTTTTTT
D: TRBD1; size: few; J: TRBJ2-1; V: TRBV5-1; CDR3: CASSFGTGSYNEQFF; DNA: TGCGCCAGCAGCTTCGGGACAGGTTCCTACAATGAGCAGTTCTTC
D: NA; size: NA; J: TRBJ1-1; V: TRBV25-1; CDR3: CASSAGALKGAFF; DNA: TGTGCCAGCAGTGCAGGGGCCTTGAAGGGAGCTTTCTTT
D: NA; size: NA; J: TRBJ2-1; V: TRBV27; CDR3: CASSLRRDANNEQFF; DNA: TGTGCCAGCAGCCTGCGCCGGGACGCCAACAATGAGCAGTTCTTC
D: TRBD2; size: NA; J: TRBJ2-7; V: TRBV30; CDR3: CAWSRGGTSYEQYF; DNA: TGTGCCTGGTCACGGGGGGGCACCTCCTACGAGCAGTACTTC
D: TRBD1; size: NA; J: TRBJ2-1; V: TRBV6-5; CDR3: CASSRGQKLRNEQFF; DNA: TGTGCCAGCAGCCGGGGACAGAAACTACGCAATGAGCAGTTCTTC
D: TRBD2; size: NA; J: TRBJ2-7; V: TRBV5-4; CDR3: CASSLGGSSYEQYF; DNA: TGTGCCAGCAGCTTGGGCGGGAGCTCCTACGAGCAGTACTTC
D: NA; size: NA; J: TRBJ2-2; V: TRBV29-1; CDR3: CSAGGSAGELFF; DNA: TGCAGCGCTGGGGGTTCGGCCGGGGAGCTGTTTTTT
D: NA; size: NA; J: TRBJ2-7; V: TRBV7-2; CDR3: CASTLDSNSYEQYF; DNA: TGTGCCAGCACCCTTGACAGCAACTCCTACGAGCAGTACTTC
D: NA; size: NA; J: TRBJ1-1; V: TRBV30; CDR3: CAWLPRPNTEAFF; DNA: TGTGCCTGGTTACCCCGACCTAACACTGAAGCTTTCTTT
D: NA; size: NA; J: TRBJ2-7; V: TRBV11-2; CDR3: CASGKGDYYEQYF; DNA: TGTGCCAGCGGAAAGGGTGACTACTACGAGCAGTACTTC
D: NA; size: NA; J: TRBJ1-1; V: TRBV9; CDR3: CASSVASGGEAFF; DNA: TGTGCCAGCAGCGTAGCTAGCGGGGGGGAAGCTTTCTTT
D: NA; size: NA; J: TRBJ1-1; V: TRBV27; CDR3: CASSPGVDTEAFF; DNA: TGTGCCAGCAGTCCCGGGGTGGACACTGAAGCTTTCTTT
D: TRBD2; size: NA; J: TRBJ2-7; V: TRBV4-1; CDR3: CASSQGRTSIYEQYF; DNA: TGCGCCAGCAGCCAAGGCCGGACTAGCATCTACGAGCAGTACTTC
D: NA; size: NA; J: TRBJ1-5; V: TRBV29-1; CDR3: CSVGGQNNQPQHF; DNA: TGCAGCGTGGGAGGACAGAACAATCAGCCCCAGCATTTT
D: NA; size: few; J: TRBJ2-3; V: TRBV30; CDR3: CAWSYGGSTDTQYF; DNA: TGTGCCTGGAGTTATGGCGGTAGCACAGATACGCAGTATTTT
D: NA; size: few; J: TRBJ2-2; V: TRBV15; CDR3: CATRRYTGELFF; DNA: TGTGCCACCAGGCGGTACACCGGGGAGCTGTTTTTT
D: NA; size: few; J: TRBJ1-1; V: TRBV5-1; CDR3: CASSSGRNEAFF; DNA: TGCGCCAGCAGCTCCGGACGGAATGAAGCTTTCTTT
D: NA; size: once; J: TRBJ2-7; V: TRBV7-2; CDR3: CASSPKGGLPLEQYF; DNA: TGTGCCAGCAGCCCGAAGGGGGGACTTCCCCTCGAGCAGTACTTC
D: NA; size: once; J: TRBJ1-2; V: TRBV18; CDR3: CASSPDTGGYTF; DNA: TGTGCCAGCTCACCGGACACCGGCGGCTACACCTTC
D: NA; size: few; J: TRBJ2-3; V: TRBV18; CDR3: CASTLQGTDTQYF; DNA: TGTGCCAGCACCCTACAGGGAACAGATACGCAGTATTTT
D: NA; size: few; J: TRBJ1-2; V: TRBV7-2; CDR3: CASSLGPGGGYTF; DNA: TGTGCCAGCAGCTTAGGGCCAGGAGGAGGCTACACCTTC
D: NA; size: NA; J: TRBJ2-7; V: TRBV7-9; CDR3: CASSLTGLGEQYF; DNA: TGTGCCAGCAGCTTAACAGGGTTGGGGGAGCAGTACTTC
D: TRBD1; size: few; J: TRBJ2-7; V: TRBV6-5; CDR3: CASSRGQEPYEQYF; DNA: TGTGCCAGCAGTCGAGGACAGGAGCCCTACGAGCAGTACTTC
D: NA; size: few; J: TRBJ1-1; V: TRBV29-1; CDR3: CSVGPEKAFF; DNA: TGCAGCGTCGGGCCAGAAAAAGCTTTCTTT
D: TRBD1; size: few; J: TRBJ1-1; V: TRBV25-1; CDR3: CASSHLLPGQGRAFF; DNA: TGTGCCAGCAGTCACCTCCTCCCGGGACAGGGACGAGCTTTCTTT
D: NA; size: NA; J: TRBJ2-7; V: TRBV5-1; CDR3: CASSLGDLGNEQYF; DNA: TGCGCCAGCAGCTTGGGGGATTTGGGGAACGAGCAGTACTTC
D: TRBD2; size: many; J: TRBJ2-1; V: TRBV11-2; CDR3: CASSPAIREGSEQFF; DNA: TGTGCCAGCAGCCCCGCCATCCGGGAGGGTAGTGAGCAGTTCTTC
D: NA; size: few; J: TRBJ2-1; V: TRBV30; CDR3: CAWSQGSYNEQFF; DNA: TGTGCCTGGAGCCAGGGATCCTACAATGAGCAGTTCTTC